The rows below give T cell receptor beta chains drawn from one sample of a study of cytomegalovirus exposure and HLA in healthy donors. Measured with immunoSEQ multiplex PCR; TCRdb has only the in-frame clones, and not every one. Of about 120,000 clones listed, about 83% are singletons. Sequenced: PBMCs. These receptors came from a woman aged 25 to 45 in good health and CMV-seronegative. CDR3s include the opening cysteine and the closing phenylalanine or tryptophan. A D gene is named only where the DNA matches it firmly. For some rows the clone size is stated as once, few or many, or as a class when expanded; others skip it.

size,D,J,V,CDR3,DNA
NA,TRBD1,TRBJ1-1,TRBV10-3,CAISEFETGGFVPEAFF,TGTGCCATCAGTGAGTTCGAGACAGGGGGTTTCGTCCCTGAAGCTTTCTTT
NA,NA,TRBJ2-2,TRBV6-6,CASRKGPGELFF,TGTGCCAGCAGGAAGGGGCCCGGGGAGCTGTTTTTT
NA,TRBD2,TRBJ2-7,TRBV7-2,CASSLYWGLGTYEQYF,TGTGCCAGCAGCCTCTACTGGGGACTAGGAACCTACGAGCAGTACTTC
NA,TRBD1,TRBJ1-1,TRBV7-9,CASSLNRGNTEAFF,TGTGCCAGCAGCTTAAACAGGGGAAACACTGAAGCTTTCTTT
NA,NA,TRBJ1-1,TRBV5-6,CASSLDVNTEAFF,TGTGCCAGCAGCTTGGATGTAAACACTGAAGCTTTCTTT
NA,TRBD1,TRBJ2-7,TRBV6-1,CASRSGGHEQYF,TGTGCCAGCCGATCAGGGGGCCACGAGCAGTACTTC
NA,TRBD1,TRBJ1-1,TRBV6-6,CASSPGGAEAFF,TGTGCCAGCAGTCCAGGGGGAGCTGAAGCTTTCTTT
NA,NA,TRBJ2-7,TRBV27,CASKSSGSSSYEQYF,TGTGCCAGCAAGTCTTCGGGGTCTAGCTCCTACGAGCAGTACTTC
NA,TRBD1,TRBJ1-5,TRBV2,CASREDRIGQPQHF,TGTGCCAGCAGAGAGGACAGGATCGGTCAGCCCCAGCATTTT
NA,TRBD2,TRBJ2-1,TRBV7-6,CASSLELAGGSPPLGQFF,TGTGCCAGCAGCTTAGAGCTAGCGGGGGGGTCCCCTCCTTTGGGGCAGTTCTTC
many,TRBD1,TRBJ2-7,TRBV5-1,CASSWTGGSYEQYF,TGCGCCAGCAGCTGGACAGGGGGCTCCTACGAGCAGTACTTC
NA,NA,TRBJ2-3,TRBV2,CASRTGSATQYF,TGTGCCAGCAGAACAGGGTCGGCTACGCAGTATTTT
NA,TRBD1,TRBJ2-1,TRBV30,CAWRGGGQGLNEQFF,TGTGCCTGGAGAGGAGGGGGACAGGGACTCAATGAGCAGTTCTTC
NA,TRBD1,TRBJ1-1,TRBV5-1,CASSAHRGQDTEAFF,TGCGCCAGCAGCGCCCACAGGGGGCAGGACACTGAAGCTTTCTTT
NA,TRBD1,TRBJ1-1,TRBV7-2,CASSLRTGWDTEAFF,TGTGCCAGCAGCTTACGGACAGGGTGGGACACTGAAGCTTTCTTT
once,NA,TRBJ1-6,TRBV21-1,CASSKYNRGYNSPLHF,TGTGCCAGCAGCAAATACAACAGGGGGTATAATTCACCCCTCCACTTT
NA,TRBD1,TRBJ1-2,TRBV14,CASSLRDSLGYGYTF,TGTGCCAGCAGCTTGCGGGACAGCCTAGGCTATGGCTACACCTTC
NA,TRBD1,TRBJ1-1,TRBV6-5,CASSSTRGITEAFF,TGTGCCAGCAGTTCGACCAGGGGGATCACTGAAGCTTTCTTT
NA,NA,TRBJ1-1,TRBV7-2,CASNPDNLNTEAFF,TGTGCCAGCAACCCGGACAATCTGAACACTGAAGCTTTCTTT
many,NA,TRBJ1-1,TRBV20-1,CSASQGRAFF,TGCAGTGCTTCACAGGGCCGGGCTTTCTTT
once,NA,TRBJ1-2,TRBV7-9,CASSQPATVNYGYTF,TGTGCCAGCAGCCAACCTGCGACAGTTAACTATGGCTACACCTTC
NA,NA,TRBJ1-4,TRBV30,CAWSPQAGQVNEKLFF,TGTGCCTGGAGTCCACAGGCAGGGCAGGTTAATGAAAAACTGTTTTTT
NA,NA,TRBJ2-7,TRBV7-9,CASSSFYEQYF,TGTGCCAGCAGCTCCTTCTACGAGCAGTACTTC
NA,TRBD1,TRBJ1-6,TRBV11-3,CASSLIAGGRSPLHF,TGTGCCAGCAGCTTAATAGCAGGGGGGAGGTCACCCCTCCACTTT
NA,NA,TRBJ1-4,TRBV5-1,CASSFLGATNEKLFF,TGCGCCAGCAGCTTCCTGGGAGCAACTAATGAAAAACTGTTTTTT
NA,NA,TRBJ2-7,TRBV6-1,CASSFGRGEQYF,TGTGCCAGCAGTTTCGGGCGGGGCGAGCAGTACTTC
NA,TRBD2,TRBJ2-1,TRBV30,CAWSKSGGAVDEQFF,TGTGCCTGGAGTAAAAGCGGGGGGGCCGTCGATGAGCAGTTCTTC
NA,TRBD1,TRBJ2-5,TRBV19,CASSIGGRQGQETQYF,TGTGCCAGTAGTATAGGGGGGAGACAGGGACAAGAGACCCAGTACTTC
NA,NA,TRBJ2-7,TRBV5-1,CASSLELGEQYF,TGCGCCAGCAGCTTGGAACTTGGCGAGCAGTACTTC
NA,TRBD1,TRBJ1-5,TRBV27,CASSKQGSQPQHF,TGTGCCAGCAGTAAACAGGGGAGTCAGCCCCAGCATTTT
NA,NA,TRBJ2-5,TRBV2,CASRGIRGETQYF,TGTGCCAGCAGAGGGATCAGAGGGGAGACCCAGTACTTC
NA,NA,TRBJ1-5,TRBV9,CASSVGGDLDQPQHF,TGTGCCAGCAGCGTCGGAGGGGACCTGGATCAGCCCCAGCATTTT
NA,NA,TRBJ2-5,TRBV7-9,CASSPDSWDQETQYF,TGTGCCAGCAGCCCGGACAGTTGGGACCAAGAGACCCAGTACTTC
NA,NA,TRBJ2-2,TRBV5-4,CASSPSPGGSAIGELFF,TGTGCCAGCAGCCCCAGCCCTGGGGGGTCCGCCATCGGGGAGCTGTTTTTT
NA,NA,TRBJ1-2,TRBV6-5,CASREQGFYGYTF,TGTGCCAGCAGGGAACAGGGATTCTATGGCTACACCTTC
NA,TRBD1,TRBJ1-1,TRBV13,CASSTGQGNTEAFF,TGTGCCAGCAGCACGGGACAGGGGAACACTGAAGCTTTCTTT
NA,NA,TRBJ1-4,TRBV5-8,CASSFLPDATEPELFF,TGTGCCAGCAGCTTTCTACCCGATGCGACAGAGCCGGAACTGTTTTTT
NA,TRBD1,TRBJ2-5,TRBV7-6,CASSPGQPLETQYF,TGTGCCAGCAGCCCGGGACAGCCTTTAGAGACCCAGTACTTC
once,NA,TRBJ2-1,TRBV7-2,CASSLALPEQFF,TGTGCCAGCAGCTTAGCCCTCCCTGAGCAGTTCTTC
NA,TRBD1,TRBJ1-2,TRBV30,CAWRPQRRGLANYGYTF,TGTGCCTGGCGCCCCCAGCGCAGGGGGTTAGCGAACTATGGCTACACCTTC
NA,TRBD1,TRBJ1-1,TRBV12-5,CASGRTGRNTEAFF,TGTGCTAGTGGTCGGACAGGGCGAAACACTGAAGCTTTCTTT
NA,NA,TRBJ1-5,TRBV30,CAWGHGSAGANQPQHF,TGTGCCTGGGGCCACGGATCTGCGGGGGCCAATCAGCCCCAGCATTTT
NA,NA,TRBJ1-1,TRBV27,CASTLTWSRSNTEAFF,TGTGCCAGCACCTTAACATGGTCTCGCTCTAACACTGAAGCTTTCTTT
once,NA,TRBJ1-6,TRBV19,CASSQQGPTGNSPLHF,TGTGCCAGTAGCCAACAGGGTCCCACGGGGAATTCACCCCTCCACTTT
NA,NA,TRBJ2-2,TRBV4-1,CASSQLLDTGELFF,TGCGCCAGCAGCCAGTTACTCGACACCGGGGAGCTGTTTTTT
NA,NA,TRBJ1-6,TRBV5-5,CASSLVGVPTGNSPLHF,TGTGCCAGCAGCTTGGTGGGAGTCCCAACGGGCAATTCACCCCTCCACTTT
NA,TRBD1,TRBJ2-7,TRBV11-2,CASSPGTGFREQYF,TGTGCCAGCAGCCCCGGGACAGGGTTTAGGGAGCAGTACTTC
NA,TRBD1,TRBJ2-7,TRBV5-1,CASSPGQGAYEQYF,TGCGCCAGCAGCCCCGGACAGGGGGCATACGAGCAGTACTTC
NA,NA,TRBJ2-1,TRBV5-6,CASYGQSQSSYNEQFF,TGTGCCAGCTATGGACAGTCTCAGAGCTCCTACAATGAGCAGTTCTTC
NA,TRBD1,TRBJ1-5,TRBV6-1,CASGRDSIGPQHF,TGTGCCAGCGGACGGGACAGTATAGGCCCCCAGCATTTT
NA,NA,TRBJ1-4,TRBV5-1,CASSLGGQYEKLFF,TGCGCCAGCAGCTTGGGGGGGCAGTACGAAAAACTGTTTTTT
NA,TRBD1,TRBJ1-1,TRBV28,CASSPSAQGETEAFF,TGTGCCAGCAGTCCCAGCGCGCAGGGGGAAACTGAAGCTTTCTTT
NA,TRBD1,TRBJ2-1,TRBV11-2,CASSRDRGRNEQFF,TGTGCCAGCAGCCGGGACAGGGGAAGAAATGAGCAGTTCTTC
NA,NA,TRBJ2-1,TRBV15,CATSREGSHASSYNEQFF,TGTGCCACCAGCAGAGAAGGATCTCATGCTAGCTCCTACAATGAGCAGTTCTTC
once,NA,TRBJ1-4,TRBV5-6,CASSPRGGALNEKLFF,TGTGCCAGCAGCCCCCGTGGGGGCGCCCTTAATGAAAAACTGTTTTTT
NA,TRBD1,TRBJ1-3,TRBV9,CASSAGGENSGNTIYF,TGTGCCAGCAGCGCAGGGGGCGAGAATTCTGGAAACACCATATATTTT